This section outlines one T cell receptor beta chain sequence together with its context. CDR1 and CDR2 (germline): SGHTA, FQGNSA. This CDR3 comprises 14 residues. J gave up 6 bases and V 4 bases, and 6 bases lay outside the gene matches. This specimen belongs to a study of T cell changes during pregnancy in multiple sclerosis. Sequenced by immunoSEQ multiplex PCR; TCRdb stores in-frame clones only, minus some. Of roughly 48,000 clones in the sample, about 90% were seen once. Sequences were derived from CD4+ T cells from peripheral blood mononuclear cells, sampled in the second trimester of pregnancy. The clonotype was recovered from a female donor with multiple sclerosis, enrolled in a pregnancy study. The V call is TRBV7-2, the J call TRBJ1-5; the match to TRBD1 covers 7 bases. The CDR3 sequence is CASSYGTGAQPQHF. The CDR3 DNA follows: TGTGCCAGCAGCTACGGAACAGGGGCTCAGCCCCAGCATTTT.